The 21 T cell receptor beta chains below come from one sample, sequenced in a study of T cell responses to AZD1222 COVID-19 vaccine. This table comes from immunoSEQ multiplex PCR, and its TCRdb copy is limited to in-frame clones, with some not included. The repertoire has some 200,000 clones, approximately 89% of them found once; the top ten carry more than 1.5%. This material consisted of peripheral blood, taken 28 days after the second AZD1222 dose. The receptors originated from an adult who received the AZD1222 COVID-19 vaccine.

V usage is TRBV7-8 and J usage is TRBJ1-4; 7 bases are shared with TRBD1. Germline values: CDR1 SGHVS, CDR2 FQNEAQ. V lost 5 bases, J lost 5 bases, and 11 bases stayed unmatched. The CDR3 is 16 amino acids. In nucleotides, the CDR3 is TGTGCCAGCAGCCCGATCGACAGGGAAGGAAATGAAAAACTGTTTTTT. This gives the protein CASSPIDREGNEKLFF. Supplemented by reference TRBV7-8 and TRBJ1-4, the full variable domain reads GAGVSQSPRYKVAKRGQDVALRCDPISGHVSLFWYQQALGQGPEFLTYFQNEAQLDKSGLPSDRFFAERPEGSVSTLKIQRTQQEDSAVYLCASSPIDREGNEKLFFGSGTQLSVL.

The chain has TRBV6-2 or TRBV6-3 and TRBJ1-2, with TRBD1 matching 8 bases. CDR3 length equals 15 residues. Trimming cost V 4 bases and J 4 bases; bases outside gene matches: 8. CDR1 and CDR2 from the germline V gene are MNHEY and SVGEGT. The CDR3 region has the DNA TGTGCCAGCAGTTCCGGGACAGGATTTGCCTATGGCTACACCTTC. This codes for CASSSGTGFAYGYTF.

This clone has a single count. The chain is built from TRBV6-5 and TRBJ2-3, with D perhaps assigned TRBD1 or TRBD2 (5 bases each). Trimming removed 2 bases from V and 5 bases from J, with 14 bases in between. The CDR3 covers 15 residues. Germline CDR1 reads MNHEY; CDR2 reads SVGAGI. As DNA, the CDR3 is TGTGCCAGCAGTTACGACAGAAAACGGGGAGATACGCAGTATTTT. It specifies CASSYDRKRGDTQYF.

CDR3 sequence: CASSQSDRTHYEQYF. CDR3 DNA: TGCGCCAGCAGCCAATCCGACAGGACACATTACGAGCAGTACTTC. The chain links TRBV4-1 to TRBJ2-7, with TRBD1 as a possible D gene (6 bases). Germline CDR1 is MGHRA and CDR2 is YSYEKL. The V gene lost 2 bases and the J gene lost 4 bases, with 15 bases spanning the gap. The CDR3 is 15 residues long.

V gene TRBV6-1 combines with J gene TRBJ2-7; perhaps TRBD1 as D (5 bases). Trimming shortened V by 1 base and J by 1 base, and 8 bases separated the two germline ends. This CDR3 contains 14 residues. Germline V gives CDR1 MNHNS, CDR2 SASEGT. The CDR3, as DNA: TGTGCCAGCAGTGAAGAGAGACAGTCCTACGAGCAGTACTTC. Amino acid sequence: CASSEERQSYEQYF.

As regards this clone: At one boundary the junction diverges from the germline segment, which might be a read error. The rearrangement links TRBV5-1 to TRBJ2-3, with D perhaps TRBD1 or TRBD2 (6 bases each). The CDR3 has 14 amino acids. In germline, CDR1 is SGHRS, CDR2 YFSETQ. CDR3 loop: CASTLGGITDTQYF. As DNA, the CDR3 is TGCGCCAGCACCTTGGGGGGCATCACAGATACGCAGTATTTT.

This clone appeared once. The rearrangement links TRBV27 to TRBJ2-5, with a possible D match to TRBD2 (6 bases). Trimming left V 5 bases short and J 5 bases short, with 12 bases between. The CDR3 consists of 13 residues. Germline V lookup: CDR1 MNHEY, CDR2 SMNVEV (reference sequence). The CDR3 is CASSPGVWETQYF. CDR3 nucleotide sequence: TGTGCCAGCAGTCCGGGAGTCTGGGAGACCCAGTACTTC.

The genes are TRBV30 and TRBJ1-2; the D is unclear. V lost 3 bases, J lost 1 base, and 3 bases lay in between. Germline assignment: CDR1 GTSNPN and CDR2 SVGIG (reference sequence). CDR3 length: 11 residues. CDR3 residues: CAWSSNYGYTF. CDR3 nucleotide sequence: TGTGCCTGGAGCAGTAACTATGGCTACACCTTC.

The chain combines TRBV15 with TRBJ1-1; 7 positions agree with TRBD1. Germline V gene data show CDR1 as LNHNV and CDR2 as YYDKDF (reference sequence). Trimming at V came to 1 base and at J to 4 bases, leaving 12 bases not matched to a gene. The CDR3 sequence is 17 residues long. The CDR3 loop reads CATSRGGGRGLVTEAFF. For the CDR3, the DNA is TGTGCCACCAGCAGAGGGGGCGGCAGGGGGTTGGTCACTGAAGCTTTCTTT.

This sequence joins TRBV18 and TRBJ2-2; 12 bases fit TRBD2. Germline lookup yields CDR1 KGHSH and CDR2 LQKENI. CDR3 size: 21 residues. J gave up 2 bases and V 0 bases, and 13 bases lay outside the gene matches. The CDR3 region is CASSPPAPRLAGDSNTGELFF. The CDR3 region has the DNA TGTGCCAGCTCACCACCGGCCCCAAGACTAGCGGGAGACTCTAACACCGGGGAGCTGTTTTTT.

The V and J genes are TRBV3-1 (or the pseudogene TRBV3-2) and TRBJ2-7; the D call may be TRBD1 or TRBD2 (6 bases each). CDR3 length: 14 residues. CDR1 and CDR2 (germline): LGHDT, YNNKEL (reference sequence). V was cut by 7 bases and J by 1 base, with 14 bases left in between. In DNA form, the CDR3 reads TGTGCCAGCACCTCCGGAGGGGGGTCCTACGAGCAGTACTTC. Its protein product is CASTSGGGSYEQYF.

This chain links TRBV18 with TRBJ2-5; possibly TRBD1 for D (5 bases). V shed 2 bases and J shed 5 bases, with 12 bases lying between them. The germline V gene has CDR1 KGHSH and CDR2 LQKENI. The CDR3 consists of 14 residues. In nucleotides, the CDR3 is TGTGCCAGCTCACCAAGGACAAATGGGGAGACCCAGTACTTC. Encoded protein: CASSPRTNGETQYF.

This clone appeared once. The chain links TRBV18 to TRBJ1-1; a weak D match, TRBD1 (5 bases). Germline V gene data show CDR1 as KGHSH and CDR2 as LQKENI. Trimming pared 0 bases from V and 4 bases from J, leaving 9 bases between. This CDR3 is built from 14 residues. CDR3 sequence (DNA): TGTGCCAGCTCACCACCGGGGCAGATCACTGAAGCTTTCTTT. As protein: CASSPPGQITEAFF.

The chain joins TRBV5-4 to TRBJ1-2; TRBD1 matches 9 bases. The CDR3 totals 15 residues. Trimming cost V 4 bases and J 2 bases; bases outside gene matches: 6. The germline gives CDR1 SGHNT, CDR2 YYREEE (reference sequence). The CDR3 is CASSVTGTGNYGYTF. CDR3 bases: TGTGCCAGCAGCGTGACAGGGACAGGGAACTATGGCTACACCTTC.

The chain links TRBV27 to TRBJ2-3; D ambiguous. The CDR3 is 16 amino acids. The germline V gene encodes CDR1 MNHEY and CDR2 SMNVEV (reference sequence). V lost 5 bases to trimming and J lost 6 bases, with 21 bases between them. CDR3 nucleotides: TGTGCCAGCAGTGCCCTACTCAAGGACCCCGCGGATACGCAGTATTTT. Its protein is CASSALLKDPADTQYF.

The chain recombines TRBV6-5 with TRBJ2-1, with 15 bases that match TRBD2. This CDR3 has 14 amino acids. V was clipped by 7 bases and J by 15 bases; unmatched bases: 10. Germline CDR1 MNHEY, CDR2 SVGAGI. In DNA form, the CDR3 reads TGTGCCAGCACCTCCGGACTAGCGGGGGGGTCTGCGTTCTTC. Protein: CASTSGLAGGSAFF.

Only one count was recorded for this clone. V usage is TRBV9 and J usage is TRBJ1-6; D is ambiguous. Trimming took 2 bases from V and 11 from J, leaving 11 bases between them. The germline CDR1 and CDR2 sequences are SGDLS and YYNGEE. The CDR3 runs 13 residues. In nucleotides, the CDR3 is TGTGCCAGCAGCGTTTCCACCGATCCACCCCTCCACTTT. Translation gives CASSVSTDPPLHF.

The J gene is TRBJ1-2, the V gene TRBV5-1; 7 positions match TRBD1. V was pared by 5 bases and J by 13 bases, with 11 bases of the junction left unmatched. The germline V gene has CDR1 SGHRS and CDR2 YFSETQ. The CDR3 runs to 12 residues. The CDR3 nucleotides are TGCGCCAGCAGTCGGGACAGTTTGAAGGGCACCTTC. Amino acid sequence: CASSRDSLKGTF.

The J gene is TRBJ1-3, the V gene TRBV4-3; D is uncertain. Trimming removed 1 base at V and 1 base at J, with 11 bases between. The germline CDR1 and CDR2 sequences are LGHNA and YSLEER. CDR3 length: 16 amino acids. CDR3 amino acids: CASSQVGSISGNTIYF. CDR3 in DNA: TGCGCCAGCAGCCAAGTAGGAAGCATATCTGGAAACACCATATATTTT.

This rearrangement joins TRBV7-9 to TRBJ1-5; a weak D match, TRBD1 (5 bases). V lost 1 base and J lost 5, with 9 bases in between. The CDR3 is made up of 14 amino acids. CDR1 SEHNR and CDR2 FQNEAQ come from the germline V gene (reference sequence). The CDR3 protein is CASSLVAGDQPQHF. The CDR3 DNA is TGTGCCAGCAGCTTAGTAGCGGGGGATCAGCCCCAGCATTTT.

The genes are TRBV7-9 and TRBJ2-7; 11 bases are a match to TRBD2. CDR1 and CDR2 (germline): SEHNR, FQNEAQ (reference sequence). After removal of 5 bases from V and 2 bases from J, the junction contained 8 bases not matched to a gene. This CDR3 comprises 16 residues. In DNA, the CDR3 is TGTGCCAGCAGCAAAGAGGGACTAGCGGTTACCTACGAGCAGTACTTC. Protein product: CASSKEGLAVTYEQYF. Drawing the rest from reference TRBV7-9 and TRBJ2-7, the complete variable domain is DTGVSQNPRHKITKRGQNVTFRCDPISEHNRLYWYRQTLGQGPEFLTYFQNEAQLEKSRLLSDRFSAERPKGSFSTLEIQRTEQGDSAMYLCASSKEGLAVTYEQYFGPGTRLTVT.